The 12 T cell receptor beta chains presented below share a single source sample, sequenced in a study of TIL therapy for anti-PD-1-resistant metastatic lung cancer. The immunoSEQ assay was v3. The table came from immunoSEQ multiplex PCR; TCRdb's copy has only in-frame clones and leaves some out. The sample holds tens of thousands of clones, around 90% seen once. Time point in this sample: pre-treatment sample, taken before nivolumab and TIL therapy. This specimen consisted of blood, obtained at baseline. The source is a person aged 25 to 80 with non-small cell lung cancer.

The chain recombines TRBV9 with TRBJ2-3; 13 bases line up with TRBD2. Germline V gives CDR1 SGDLS, CDR2 YYNGEE. J was trimmed by 1 base and V by 0 bases; bases with no gene match: 8. CDR3 size: 19 residues. The CDR3 reads CASSVAPLAGGRGTDTQYF. CDR3 DNA: TGTGCCAGCAGCGTAGCCCCACTAGCGGGGGGGCGGGGCACAGATACGCAGTATTTT.

The rearrangement links TRBV21-1 to TRBJ1-2; no check of the table's D call, TRBD1, against the DNA was made. TRBV21-1 has pseudogene status. The CDR3 runs to 14 residues. The CDR3 bases are TGTGCCAGCAGCAAACCGTACAGTAACTATGGCTACACCTTC. This codes for CASSKPYSNYGYTF.

The chain links TRBV28 to TRBJ2-5, with 8 bases identical to TRBD1. CDR1 MDHEN and CDR2 SYDVKM come from the germline V gene. CDR3 length: 14 amino acids. V was clipped by 5 bases and J by 5 bases; unmatched bases: 7. The CDR3 is CASSPGTGGETQYF. As DNA, the CDR3 is TGTGCCAGCAGTCCCGGGACAGGAGGGGAGACCCAGTACTTC.

V usage is TRBV28 and J usage is TRBJ2-1; 8 bases match TRBD2. Trimming at V came to 5 bases and at J to 9 bases, leaving 12 bases not matched to a gene. CDR1 is MDHEN, CDR2 SYDVKM, per germline. The CDR3 runs 15 residues. CDR3 DNA sequence: TGTGCCAGCAGTCCCCACTCCGGGACTAGAGGTGAGCAGTTCTTC. It encodes CASSPHSGTRGEQFF.

J is TRBJ1-1 and V is TRBV6-5; D might be TRBD1 (5 bases). Germline-derived CDR1 and CDR2 are MNHEY and SVGAGI. V lost 5 bases and J lost 5, with 12 bases in between. This CDR3 spans 13 amino acids. The CDR3 spells CASSILDRTEAFF. CDR3 sequence (DNA): TGTGCCAGCAGTATATTAGACAGAACTGAAGCTTTCTTT.

The V call is TRBV3-1 (or the pseudogene TRBV3-2), the J call TRBJ2-5; no reliable D call. Germline CDR1 LGHDT, CDR2 YNNKEL (reference sequence). This CDR3 comprises 15 residues. The V end lost 3 bases, the J end lost 2 bases, and 13 bases lay between the germline ends. CDR3 in amino acids: CASSHNHNDQETQYF. The CDR3 DNA reads TGTGCCAGCAGCCACAACCACAACGATCAAGAGACCCAGTACTTC.

V gene TRBV5-1 combines with J gene TRBJ1-1; D perhaps matches TRBD1 (5 bases). This CDR3 has 18 amino acids. V was shortened by 4 bases and J by 1 base, with 23 bases between the two germline ends. Germline V gene sequence: CDR1 SGHRS, CDR2 YFSETQ. The CDR3: CASSPDSGGAPWNTEAFF. The CDR3 nucleotides read TGCGCCAGCAGCCCCGACTCCGGCGGGGCCCCATGGAACACTGAAGCTTTCTTT.

The chain is built from TRBV5-8 and TRBJ2-2; no reliable D call. The CDR3 contains 14 residues. CDR1 SGHTS and CDR2 YDEGEE come from the germline V gene. Trimming took 0 bases from V and 1 from J, leaving 4 bases between them. CDR3 coding DNA: TGTGCCAGCAGCTTGGCGGGGAACACCGGGGAGCTGTTTTTT. Amino acid sequence: CASSLAGNTGELFF.

The chain couples TRBV7-8 to TRBJ2-2; a possible D gene is TRBD2 (7 bases). The CDR3 has 16 residues. Trimming took 5 bases from V and 3 from J, leaving 16 bases between them. Germline values: CDR1 SGHVS, CDR2 FQNEAQ. CDR3 region: CASSIPGGPYTGELFF. As DNA, the CDR3 is TGTGCCAGCAGCATACCCGGGGGGCCCTACACCGGGGAGCTGTTTTTT.

The sample holds one count of this clone. The rearrangement joins TRBV12-5 to TRBJ2-2; D remains unclear. V shed 8 bases and J shed 0 bases, with 4 bases lying between them. The CDR3 is 12 amino acids. Germline lookup yields CDR1 LGHNT and CDR2 FRNRAP. CDR3 bases: TGTGCTAGTCAGACGAACACCGGGGAGCTGTTTTTT. Translating gives CASQTNTGELFF. Using reference TRBV12-5 and TRBJ2-2 for the parts outside the CDR3, the full variable domain is DARVTQTPRHKVTEMGQEVTMRCQPILGHNTVFWYRQTMMQGLELLAYFRNRAPLDDSGMPKDRFSAEMPDATLATLKIQPSEPRDSAVYFCASQTNTGELFFGEGSRLTVL.

The chain joins TRBV6-5 to TRBJ2-7; 8 bases are a match to TRBD2. Trimming at V came to 7 bases and at J to 0 bases, leaving 2 bases not matched to a gene. Germline assignment: CDR1 MNHEY and CDR2 SVGAGI. This CDR3 spans 13 amino acids. The CDR3 reads CASNSGDSYEQYF. In DNA form, the CDR3 reads TGTGCCAGCAATAGCGGGGACTCCTACGAGCAGTACTTC.

The chain carries TRBV10-1 and TRBJ2-5, with 8 bases aligning to TRBD2. The CDR3 spans 15 residues. CDR1 and CDR2 (germline): WNHNN, SYGVQD (reference sequence). With 10 bases clipped from V and 2 bases from J, the junction kept 12 bases outside the gene matches. CDR3 in amino acids: CATSKWASGQETQYF. The CDR3 DNA reads TGCGCCACCTCGAAGTGGGCTAGCGGGCAAGAGACCCAGTACTTC.